Below, one T cell receptor (beta chain) is given with its context. Its specificity is unknown. This record belongs to a study of Ad26.COV2.S vaccination and SARS-CoV-2 variants. Study details: Participants got Ad26.COV2.S intramuscularly, once or twice 56 days apart.

Only in-frame clones appear in the TCRdb table, and some are missing; sequencing was by immunoSEQ multiplex PCR. The sample has about 350,000 clones, approximately 86% seen once. The treatment here: 15 to 20 received Ad26.COV2.S at low or high dose, single or two shots; roughly five received placebo; per-sample allocation not given. It was on day 63 after the first vaccine or placebo injection that samples were taken. Boston supplied an adult donor aged 18-55 years. The germline V gene encodes CDR1 MDHEN and CDR2 SYDVKM. Trimming removed 1 base at V and 2 bases at J, with 12 bases between. The CDR3 is 16 residues long. Overall study findings and caveats: Post-vaccination breadth of spike-specific CD8+ and CD4+ T cell responses was reportedly substantial. Higher spike-specific TCR breadth was found in vaccine recipients than in placebo recipients.

Sequenced material: peripheral blood, taken in a trial of Ad26.COV2.S vaccine versus placebo. This chain links TRBV28 with TRBJ1-5, with TRBD1 as a possible D gene (6 bases). The receptor was isolated from a person aged 18 to 59 who received the Ad26.COV2.S COVID-19 vaccine or a placebo. CDR3 amino acids: CASSLFTGNGNQPQHF. The CDR3 DNA reads as TGTGCCAGCAGTTTATTCACAGGGAATGGCAATCAGCCCCAGCATTTT.